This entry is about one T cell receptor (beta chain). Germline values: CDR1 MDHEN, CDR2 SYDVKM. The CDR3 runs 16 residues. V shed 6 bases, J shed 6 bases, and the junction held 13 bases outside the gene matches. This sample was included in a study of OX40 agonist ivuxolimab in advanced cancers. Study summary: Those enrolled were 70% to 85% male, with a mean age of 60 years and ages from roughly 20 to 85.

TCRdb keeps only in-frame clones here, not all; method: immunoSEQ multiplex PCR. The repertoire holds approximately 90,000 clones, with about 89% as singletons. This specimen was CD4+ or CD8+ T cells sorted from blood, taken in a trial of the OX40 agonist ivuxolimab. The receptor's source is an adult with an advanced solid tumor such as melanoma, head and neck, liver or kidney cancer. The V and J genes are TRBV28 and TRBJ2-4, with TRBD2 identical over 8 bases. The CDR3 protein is CASSSPTGSGRNIQYF. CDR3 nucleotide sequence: TGTGCCAGCAGCTCTCCTACCGGGAGCGGGAGAAACATTCAGTACTTC.